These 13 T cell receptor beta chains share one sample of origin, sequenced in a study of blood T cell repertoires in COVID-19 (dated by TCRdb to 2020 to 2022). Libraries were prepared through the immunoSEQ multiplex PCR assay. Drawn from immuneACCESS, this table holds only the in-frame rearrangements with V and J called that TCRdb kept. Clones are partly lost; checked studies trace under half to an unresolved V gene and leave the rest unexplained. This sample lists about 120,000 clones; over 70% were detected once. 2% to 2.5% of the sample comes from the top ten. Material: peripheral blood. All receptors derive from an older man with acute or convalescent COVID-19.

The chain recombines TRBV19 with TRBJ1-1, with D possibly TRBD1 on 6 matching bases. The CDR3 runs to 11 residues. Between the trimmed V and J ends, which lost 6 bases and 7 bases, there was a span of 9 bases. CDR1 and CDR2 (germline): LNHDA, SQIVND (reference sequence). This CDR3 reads CASRTGYEAFF. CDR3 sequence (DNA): TGTGCCAGTAGAACAGGGTATGAAGCTTTCTTT.

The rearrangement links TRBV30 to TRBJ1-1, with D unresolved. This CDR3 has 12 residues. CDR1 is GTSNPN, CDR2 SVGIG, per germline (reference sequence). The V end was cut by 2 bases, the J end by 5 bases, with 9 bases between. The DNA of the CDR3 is TGTGCCTGGAGTCGACCGGGGACTGAAGCTTTCTTT. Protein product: CAWSRPGTEAFF.

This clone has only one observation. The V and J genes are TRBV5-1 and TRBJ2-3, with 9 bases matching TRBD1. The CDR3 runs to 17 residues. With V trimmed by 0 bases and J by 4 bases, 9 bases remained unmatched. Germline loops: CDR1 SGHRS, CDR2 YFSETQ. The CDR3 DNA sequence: TGCGCCAGCAGCTTGGCGTCACAGGGGGCGCCGGCAGATACGCAGTATTTT. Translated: CASSLASQGAPADTQYF. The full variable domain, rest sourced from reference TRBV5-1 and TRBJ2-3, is KAGVTQTPRYLIKTRGQQVTLSCSPISGHRSVSWYQQTPGQGLQFLFEYFSETQRNKGNFPGRFSGRQFSNSRSEMNVSTLELGDSALYLCASSLASQGAPADTQYFGPGTRLTVL.

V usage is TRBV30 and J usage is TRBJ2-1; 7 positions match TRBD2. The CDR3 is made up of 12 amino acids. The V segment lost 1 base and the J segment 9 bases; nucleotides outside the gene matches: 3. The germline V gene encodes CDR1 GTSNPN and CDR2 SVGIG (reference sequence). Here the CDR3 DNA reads TGTGCCTGGAGTGGCGGGGGACCTGAGCAGTTCTTC. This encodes CAWSGGGPEQFF.

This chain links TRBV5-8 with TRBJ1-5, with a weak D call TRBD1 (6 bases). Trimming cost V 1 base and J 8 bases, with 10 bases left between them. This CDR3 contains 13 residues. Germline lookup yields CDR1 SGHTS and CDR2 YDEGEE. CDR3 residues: CASSLSGVKPQHF. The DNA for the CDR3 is TGTGCCAGCAGCTTGTCAGGGGTTAAGCCCCAGCATTTT.

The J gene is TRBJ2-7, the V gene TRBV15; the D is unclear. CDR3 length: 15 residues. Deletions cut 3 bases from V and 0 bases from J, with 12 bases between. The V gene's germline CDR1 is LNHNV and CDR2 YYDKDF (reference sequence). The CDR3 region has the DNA TGTGCCACCAGCAGGGAGATCGCTAGCTCCTACGAGCAGTACTTC. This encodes CATSREIASSYEQYF.

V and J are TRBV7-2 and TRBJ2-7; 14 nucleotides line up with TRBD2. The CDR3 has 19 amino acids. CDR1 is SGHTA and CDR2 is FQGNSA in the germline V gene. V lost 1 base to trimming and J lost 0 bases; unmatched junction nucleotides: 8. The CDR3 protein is CASSLGLAGGRSSSYEQYF. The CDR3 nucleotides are TGTGCCAGCAGCTTAGGACTAGCGGGGGGGCGGTCCTCCTCCTACGAGCAGTACTTC.

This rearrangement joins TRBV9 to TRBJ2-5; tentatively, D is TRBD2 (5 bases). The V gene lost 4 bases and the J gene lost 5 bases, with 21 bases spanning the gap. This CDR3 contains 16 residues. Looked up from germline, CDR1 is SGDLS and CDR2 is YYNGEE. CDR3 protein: CASSPKGLEGRETQYF. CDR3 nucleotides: TGTGCCAGCAGCCCCAAAGGTCTCGAGGGTCGTGAGACCCAGTACTTC.

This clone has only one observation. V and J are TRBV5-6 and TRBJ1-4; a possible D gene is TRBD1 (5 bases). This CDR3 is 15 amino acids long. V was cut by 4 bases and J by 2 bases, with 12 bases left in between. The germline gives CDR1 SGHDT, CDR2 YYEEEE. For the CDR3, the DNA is TGTGCCAGCAGCACCCCAGGGTCCACTAATGAAAAACTGTTTTTT. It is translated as CASSTPGSTNEKLFF. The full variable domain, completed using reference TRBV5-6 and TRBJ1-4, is DAGVTQSPTHLIKTRGQQVTLRCSPKSGHDTVSWYQQALGQGPQFIFQYYEEEERQRGNFPDRFSGHQFPNYSSELNVNALLLGDSALYLCASSTPGSTNEKLFFGSGTQLSVL.

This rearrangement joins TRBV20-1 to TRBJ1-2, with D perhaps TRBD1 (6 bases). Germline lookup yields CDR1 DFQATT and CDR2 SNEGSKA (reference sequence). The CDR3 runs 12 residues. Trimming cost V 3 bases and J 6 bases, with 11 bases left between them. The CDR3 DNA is TGCAGTGCTAGTACAGGGCCAAATGGCTACACCTTC. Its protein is CSASTGPNGYTF.

The CDR3 DNA is TGTGCCAGCAGTTATCCTACAGGGGGCACGGCTGGCTACACCTTC. Its protein is CASSYPTGGTAGYTF. The chain combines TRBV6-2 or TRBV6-3 with TRBJ1-2, with 9 bases matching TRBD1. CDR3 size: 15 residues. Germline CDR1 reads MNHEY; CDR2 reads SVGEGT. V shed 3 bases, J shed 7 bases, and the junction held 9 bases outside the gene matches.

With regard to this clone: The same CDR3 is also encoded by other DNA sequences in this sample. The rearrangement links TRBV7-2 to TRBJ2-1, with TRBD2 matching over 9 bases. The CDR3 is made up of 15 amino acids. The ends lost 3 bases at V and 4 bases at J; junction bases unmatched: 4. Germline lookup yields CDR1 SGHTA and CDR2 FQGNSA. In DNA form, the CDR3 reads TGTGCCAGCAGCTTGGTTAGCGGGGGTTACAATGAGCAGTTCTTC. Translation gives CASSLVSGGYNEQFF.

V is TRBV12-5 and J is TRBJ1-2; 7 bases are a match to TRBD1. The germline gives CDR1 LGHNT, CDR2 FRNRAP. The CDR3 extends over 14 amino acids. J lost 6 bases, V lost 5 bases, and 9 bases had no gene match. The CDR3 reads CASGPPTGSDGYTF. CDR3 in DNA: TGTGCTAGTGGTCCCCCGACAGGGTCTGATGGCTACACCTTC.